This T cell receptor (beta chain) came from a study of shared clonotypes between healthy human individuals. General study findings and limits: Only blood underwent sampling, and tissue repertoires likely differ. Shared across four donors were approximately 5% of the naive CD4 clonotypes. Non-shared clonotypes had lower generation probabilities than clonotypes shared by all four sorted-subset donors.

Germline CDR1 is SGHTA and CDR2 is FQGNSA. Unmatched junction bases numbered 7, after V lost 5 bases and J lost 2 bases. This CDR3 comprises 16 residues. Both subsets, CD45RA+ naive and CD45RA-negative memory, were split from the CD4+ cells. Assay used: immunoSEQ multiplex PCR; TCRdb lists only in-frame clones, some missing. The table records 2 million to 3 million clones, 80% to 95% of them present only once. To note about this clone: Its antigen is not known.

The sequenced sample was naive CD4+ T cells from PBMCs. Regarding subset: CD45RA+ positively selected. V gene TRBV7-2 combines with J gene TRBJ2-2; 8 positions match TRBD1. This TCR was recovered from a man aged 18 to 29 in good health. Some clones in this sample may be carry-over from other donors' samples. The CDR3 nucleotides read TGTGCCAGCAGCCTACGACAGGGGCTAAACACCGGGGAGCTGTTTTTT. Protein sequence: CASSLRQGLNTGELFF.